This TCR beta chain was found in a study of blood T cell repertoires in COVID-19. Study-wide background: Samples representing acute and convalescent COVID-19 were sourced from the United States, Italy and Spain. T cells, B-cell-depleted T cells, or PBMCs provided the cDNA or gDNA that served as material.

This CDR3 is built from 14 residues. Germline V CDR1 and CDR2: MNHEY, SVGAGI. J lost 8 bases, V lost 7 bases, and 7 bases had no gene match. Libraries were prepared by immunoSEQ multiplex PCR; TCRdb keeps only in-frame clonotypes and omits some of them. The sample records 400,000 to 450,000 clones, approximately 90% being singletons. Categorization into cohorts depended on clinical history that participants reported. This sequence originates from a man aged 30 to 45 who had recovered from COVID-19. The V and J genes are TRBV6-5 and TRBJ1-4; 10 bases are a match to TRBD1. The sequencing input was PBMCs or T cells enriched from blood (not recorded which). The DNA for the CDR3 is TGTGCCAGCAATATGAGGGACAGGGGAGAAAAACTGTTTTTT. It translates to CASNMRDRGEKLFF.